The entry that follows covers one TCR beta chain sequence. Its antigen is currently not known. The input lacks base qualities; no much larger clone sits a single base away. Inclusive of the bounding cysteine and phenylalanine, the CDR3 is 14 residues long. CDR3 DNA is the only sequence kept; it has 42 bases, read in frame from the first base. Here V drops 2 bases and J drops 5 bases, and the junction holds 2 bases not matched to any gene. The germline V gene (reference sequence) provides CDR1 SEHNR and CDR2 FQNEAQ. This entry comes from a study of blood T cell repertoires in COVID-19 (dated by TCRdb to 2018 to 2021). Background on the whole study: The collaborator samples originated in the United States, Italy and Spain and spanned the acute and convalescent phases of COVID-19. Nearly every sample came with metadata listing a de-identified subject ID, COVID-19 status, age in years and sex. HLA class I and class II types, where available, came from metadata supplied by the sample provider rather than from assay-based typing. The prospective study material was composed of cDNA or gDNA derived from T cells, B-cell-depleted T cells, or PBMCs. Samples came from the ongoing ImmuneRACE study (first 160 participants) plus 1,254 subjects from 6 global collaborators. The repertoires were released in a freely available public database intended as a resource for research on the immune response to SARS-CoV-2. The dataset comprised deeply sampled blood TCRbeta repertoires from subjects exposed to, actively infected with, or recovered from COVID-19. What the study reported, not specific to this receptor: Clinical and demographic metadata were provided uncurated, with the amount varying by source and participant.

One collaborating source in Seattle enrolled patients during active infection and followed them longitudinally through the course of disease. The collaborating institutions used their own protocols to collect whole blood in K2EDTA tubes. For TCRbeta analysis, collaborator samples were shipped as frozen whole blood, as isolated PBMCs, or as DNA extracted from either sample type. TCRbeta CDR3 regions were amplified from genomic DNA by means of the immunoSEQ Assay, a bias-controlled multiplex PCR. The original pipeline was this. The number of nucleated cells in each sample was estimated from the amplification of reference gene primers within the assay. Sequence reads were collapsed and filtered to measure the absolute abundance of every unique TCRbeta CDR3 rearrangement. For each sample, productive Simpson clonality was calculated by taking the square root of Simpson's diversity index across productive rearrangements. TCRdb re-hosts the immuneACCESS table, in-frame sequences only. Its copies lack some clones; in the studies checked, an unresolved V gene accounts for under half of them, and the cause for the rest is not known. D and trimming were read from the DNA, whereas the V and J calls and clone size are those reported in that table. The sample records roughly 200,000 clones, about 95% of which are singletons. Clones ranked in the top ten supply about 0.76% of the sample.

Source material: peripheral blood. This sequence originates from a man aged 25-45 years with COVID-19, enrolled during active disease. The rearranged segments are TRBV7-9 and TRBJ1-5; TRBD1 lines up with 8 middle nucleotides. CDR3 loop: CASSLTTGDQPQHF. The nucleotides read TGTGCCAGCAGCTTAACGACAGGGGATCAGCCCCAGCATTTT.